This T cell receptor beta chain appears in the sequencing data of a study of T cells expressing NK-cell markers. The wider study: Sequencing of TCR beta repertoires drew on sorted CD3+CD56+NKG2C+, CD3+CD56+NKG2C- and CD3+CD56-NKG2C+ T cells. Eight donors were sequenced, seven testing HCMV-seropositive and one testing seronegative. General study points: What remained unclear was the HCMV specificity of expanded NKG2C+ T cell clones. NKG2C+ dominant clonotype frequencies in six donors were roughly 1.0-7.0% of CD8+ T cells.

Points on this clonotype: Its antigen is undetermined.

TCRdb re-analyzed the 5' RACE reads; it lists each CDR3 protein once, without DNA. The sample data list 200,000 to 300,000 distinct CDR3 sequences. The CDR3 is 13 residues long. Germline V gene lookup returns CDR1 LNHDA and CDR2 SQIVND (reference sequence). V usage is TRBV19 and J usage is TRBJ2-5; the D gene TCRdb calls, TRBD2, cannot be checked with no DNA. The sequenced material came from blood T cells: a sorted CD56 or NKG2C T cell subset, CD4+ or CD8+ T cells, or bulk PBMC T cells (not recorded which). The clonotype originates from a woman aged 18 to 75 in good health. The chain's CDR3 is CASSRGSKETQYF. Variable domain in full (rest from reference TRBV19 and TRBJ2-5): DGGITQSPKYLFRKEGQNVTLSCEQNLNHDAMYWYRQDPGQGLRLIYYSQIVNDFQKGDIAEGYSVSREKKESFPLTVTSAQKNPTAFYLCASSRGSKETQYFGPGTRLLVL.